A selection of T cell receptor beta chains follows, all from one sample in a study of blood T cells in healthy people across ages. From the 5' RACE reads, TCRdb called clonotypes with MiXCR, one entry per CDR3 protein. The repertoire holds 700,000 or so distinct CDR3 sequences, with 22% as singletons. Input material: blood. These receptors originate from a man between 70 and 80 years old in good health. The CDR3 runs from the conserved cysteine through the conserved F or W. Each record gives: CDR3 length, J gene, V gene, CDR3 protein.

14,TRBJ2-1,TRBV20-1,CSAFTTIQGGEQFF
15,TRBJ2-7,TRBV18,CASSPPSGGTYEQYF
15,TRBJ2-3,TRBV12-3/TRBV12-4,CASKVSGGATDTQYF
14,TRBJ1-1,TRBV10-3,CATRNGQGGTEAFF
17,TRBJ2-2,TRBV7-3,CASSLTSGTLNTGELFF
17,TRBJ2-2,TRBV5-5,CASSGLAGGANTGELFF
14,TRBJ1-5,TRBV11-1,CASSKDRGGQPQHF
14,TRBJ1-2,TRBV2,CASSDSRGSGGYTF
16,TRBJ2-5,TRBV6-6,CASSSRLAGEQETQYF
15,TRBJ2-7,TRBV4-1,CASSQGPKNSYEQYF
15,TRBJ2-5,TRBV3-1,CASSQGSGTQETQYF
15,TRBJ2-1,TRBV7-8,CASSLEGLRGSEQFF
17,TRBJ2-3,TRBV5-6,CASSPIWRITGTDTQYF
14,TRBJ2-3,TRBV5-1,CASSLLYFTDTQYF
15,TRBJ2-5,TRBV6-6,CASSFPGQGSETQYF
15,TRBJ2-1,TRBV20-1,CSARDAGRSYNEQFF